The 25 T cell receptor beta chains below all came from one sample that was sequenced in a study of cytomegalovirus exposure and HLA in healthy donors. The PCR was carried out with 60 Vbeta primers and 13 Jbeta primers. TCRdb's table, derived via immunoSEQ multiplex PCR, lists solely in-frame clones and lacks some. Among over 100,000 clones listed, around 74% were seen once. The sample comprised PBMCs. The receptors shown here come from a man aged 25 to 40 in good health and CMV-seropositive.

The chain has TRBV5-6 and TRBJ1-3; D is possibly TRBD1 (5 bases). The V end lost 5 bases, the J end lost 0 bases, and 12 bases lay between the germline ends. Germline V gene sequence: CDR1 SGHDT, CDR2 YYEEEE. This CDR3 contains 15 residues. The CDR3 DNA is TGTGCCAGCAGACGAGACAGAGGCTCTGGAAACACCATATATTTT. It encodes CASRRDRGSGNTIYF.

This clone has only a few counts. The chain carries TRBV7-9 and TRBJ2-1, with TRBD2 matching over 13 bases. Germline CDR1 and CDR2: SEHNR and FQNEAQ (reference sequence). There are 18 residues in the CDR3. J was trimmed by 3 bases and V by 5 bases; bases with no gene match: 10. The CDR3 region is CASSPKVTSGGFYNEQFF. The CDR3 DNA reads TGTGCCAGCAGCCCCAAAGTGACTAGCGGGGGGTTCTACAATGAGCAGTTCTTC.

Worth noting for this clone: A junction boundary mismatches the germline segment, possibly from a read error. The chain links TRBV28 to TRBJ1-2; 7 positions match TRBD1. The CDR3 is made up of 14 amino acids. Germline V gives CDR1 MDHEN, CDR2 SYDVKM. The CDR3 is CASSLSQGTYSYTF. The CDR3 DNA sequence: TGTGCCAGCAGTTTATCACAGGGGACCTATAGCTACACCTTC.

The rearrangement links TRBV19 to TRBJ2-1; 9 nucleotides align to TRBD2. CDR1 is LNHDA and CDR2 is SQIVND in the germline V gene (reference sequence). There are 18 residues in the CDR3. J lost 0 bases, V lost 2 bases, and 8 bases had no gene match. The CDR3 nucleotides are TGTGCCAGTAGTATACTAGCCGGCGGGGGGGTCTCCTACAATGAGCAGTTCTTC. Its protein product is CASSILAGGGVSYNEQFF.

The chain recombines TRBV11-2 with TRBJ2-7; 7 nucleotides align to TRBD1. The CDR3 is 14 residues long. Germline CDR1 reads SGHAT; CDR2 reads FQNNGV. Unmatched junction bases numbered 6, after V lost 5 bases and J lost 2 bases. The DNA for the CDR3 is TGTGCCAGCAGCGTAGGGGGCTCCACCTACGAGCAGTACTTC. Its protein product is CASSVGGSTYEQYF.

This clone showed up just a few times. DNA of the CDR3: TGTGCCAGCAGTTTGCTCGCTAGCGGGGAGGAGACCCAGTACTTC. Its translation is CASSLLASGEETQYF. The V gene is TRBV28, the J gene TRBJ2-5, with 9 positions matching TRBD2. The CDR3 is 15 amino acids. J lost 5 bases, V lost 3 bases, and 7 bases had no gene match. CDR1 MDHEN and CDR2 SYDVKM come from the germline V gene.

CDR3 protein: CASSLVGGGPGTEAFF. CDR3 sequence (DNA): TGTGCCAGCAGCTTAGTAGGGGGGGGGCCCGGGACTGAAGCTTTCTTT. V usage is TRBV11-2 and J usage is TRBJ1-1; TRBD1 is a possible D gene (6 bases). CDR1 and CDR2 from the germline V gene are SGHAT and FQNNGV. The V end lost 1 base, the J end lost 5 bases, and 17 bases lay between the germline ends. This CDR3 is built from 16 residues.

The chain carries TRBV19 and TRBJ1-2, with D maybe TRBD1 (6 bases). In germline, CDR1 is LNHDA, CDR2 SQIVND (reference sequence). V was clipped by 4 bases and J by 1 base, with 10 bases between them. The CDR3 spans 14 residues. In DNA form, the CDR3 reads TGTGCCAGTAGTAGAAGCAGGGGTAACTATGGCTACACCTTC. Amino acids: CASSRSRGNYGYTF.

CDR3 in DNA: TGTGCCATCAGTGAGGACAGGGGACGTGCTAATGAAAAACTGTTTTTT. It codes for CAISEDRGRANEKLFF. The V call is TRBV10-3, the J call TRBJ1-4; 8 bases are a match to TRBD1. The germline CDR1 and CDR2 sequences are ENHRY and SYGVKD. The V segment lost 2 bases and the J segment 3 bases; nucleotides outside the gene matches: 5. The CDR3 covers 16 residues.

The table lists this clone with a count of one. CDR3 region: CASSVGRATDTQYF. The CDR3, as DNA: TGTGCCAGCAGCGTAGGAAGAGCCACAGATACGCAGTATTTT. The genes are TRBV9 and TRBJ2-3; D not resolved. The CDR3 contains 14 residues. V was trimmed by 0 bases and J by 2 bases, leaving 7 bases between them. The germline V gene encodes CDR1 SGDLS and CDR2 YYNGEE.

The J gene is TRBJ2-7, the V gene TRBV7-8, with TRBD1 identical over 9 bases. The CDR3 has 13 residues. Germline loops: CDR1 SGHVS, CDR2 FQNEAQ. V lost 4 bases to trimming and J lost 5 bases; unmatched junction nucleotides: 3. The CDR3 spells CASSWDRVHEQYF. CDR3 nucleotides: TGTGCCAGCAGCTGGGACAGGGTCCACGAGCAGTACTTC.

The chain is built from TRBV14 and TRBJ1-4; D is unclear. This CDR3 spans 15 amino acids. In germline, CDR1 is SGHDN, CDR2 FVKESK. Trimming took 2 bases from V and 5 from J, leaving 12 bases between them. The CDR3 DNA reads TGTGCCAGCAGCCAAAGAAGAGGTGGGAATGAAAAACTGTTTTTT. Translated, it gives CASSQRRGGNEKLFF.

CDR3 residues: CASTLQGANTEAFF. In DNA form, the CDR3 reads TGTGCCAGTACCCTACAGGGGGCGAACACTGAAGCTTTCTTT. The V gene is TRBV19, the J gene TRBJ1-1; 9 bases match TRBD1. Germline V gene data show CDR1 as LNHDA and CDR2 as SQIVND (reference sequence). V trimming: 7 bases; J trimming: 1 base; junction bases outside the gene matches: 4. There are 14 residues in the CDR3.

The chain carries TRBV27 and TRBJ1-5, with D possibly being TRBD1 (6 bases). Germline V gene lookup returns CDR1 MNHEY and CDR2 SMNVEV (reference sequence). V was trimmed by 6 bases and J by 5 bases, leaving 11 bases between them. There are 13 residues in the CDR3. CDR3 nucleotides: TGTGCCAGCAGCGGGGCAGGGGATCAGCCCCAGCATTTT. Protein sequence: CASSGAGDQPQHF.

The chain is built from TRBV4-3 and TRBJ2-7; a weak D match, TRBD2 (6 bases). Germline values: CDR1 LGHNA, CDR2 YSLEER. CDR3 length: 14 amino acids. V lost 0 bases to trimming and J lost 2 bases, with 8 bases between them. The DNA for the CDR3 is TGCGCCAGCAGCCAAGATGGCGGGGCCTACGAGCAGTACTTC. Translated: CASSQDGGAYEQYF.

The chain is built from TRBV4-3 and TRBJ1-3; the D gene is possibly TRBD1 (5 bases). The V gene's germline CDR1 is LGHNA and CDR2 YSLEER. This CDR3 comprises 16 residues. The V gene lost 2 bases and the J gene lost 0 bases, with 11 bases spanning the gap. Here the CDR3 reads CASSQQVTVSGNTIYF. CDR3 coding DNA: TGCGCCAGCAGCCAACAGGTGACAGTCTCTGGAAACACCATATATTTT.

This sequence joins TRBV11-2 and TRBJ2-5; possible D gene TRBD1, 6 bases. CDR1 is SGHAT, CDR2 FQNNGV, per germline. The germline V and J ends were trimmed by 5 bases and 2 bases, with 12 bases remaining between them. The CDR3 runs to 14 residues. The CDR3 bases are TGTGCCAGCAGCCCAGTAGGGGGACAAGAGACCCAGTACTTC. As protein: CASSPVGGQETQYF.

The genes are TRBV28 and TRBJ2-7; TRBD1 might be the D (6 bases). The germline CDR1 and CDR2 sequences are MDHEN and SYDVKM. V lost 6 bases to trimming and J lost 1 base, with 7 bases between them. The CDR3 is 12 residues long. The CDR3 reads CASRQGSYEQYF. The CDR3, as DNA: TGTGCCAGCAGACAGGGTTCCTACGAGCAGTACTTC.

Comments on this clone: The junction departs from germline at one end; a sequencing error may be responsible. The chain is built from TRBV6-1 and TRBJ1-2, with D perhaps matching TRBD1 (5 bases). The germline V gene has CDR1 MNHNS and CDR2 SASEGT. The CDR3 covers 14 residues. The CDR3 sequence is CASSVTGFRYGYPF. As DNA, the CDR3 is TGTGCCAGCAGTGTAACAGGATTCCGATATGGCTACCCCTTC.

The chain links TRBV5-4 to TRBJ2-7; D unclear. Trimming removed 0 bases from V and 3 bases from J, with 10 bases in between. This CDR3 is built from 14 residues. The germline V gene encodes CDR1 SGHNT and CDR2 YYREEE (reference sequence). The CDR3 region has the DNA TGTGCCAGCAGCTTGGACAGAAGCTTCTACGAGCAGTACTTC. Protein product: CASSLDRSFYEQYF. The whole variable domain, remainder taken from reference TRBV5-4 and TRBJ2-7, is ETGVTQSPTHLIKTRGQQVTLRCSSQSGHNTVSWYQQALGQGPQFIFQYYREEENGRGNFPPRFSGLQFPNYSSELNVNALELDDSALYLCASSLDRSFYEQYFGPGTRLTVT.

The V gene is TRBV7-2, the J gene TRBJ2-5; TRBD2 matches at 11 bases. CDR1 is SGHTA and CDR2 is FQGNSA in the germline V gene. V trimming: 5 bases; J trimming: 1 base; junction bases outside the gene matches: 12. The CDR3 runs 18 residues. This CDR3 is CASSPGGLAGGLQETQYF. The CDR3, as DNA: TGTGCCAGCAGCCCAGGGGGGCTAGCGGGGGGCCTCCAAGAGACCCAGTACTTC.

V is TRBV11-3 and J is TRBJ1-3, with 8 bases identical to TRBD1. The germline gives CDR1 SGHNT, CDR2 YENEEA. CDR3 length equals 16 residues. J was trimmed by 3 bases and V by 4 bases; bases with no gene match: 8. The CDR3 loop reads CASSSLDRVSGNTIYF. The CDR3 nucleotides are TGTGCCAGCAGCTCCTTGGACAGGGTGAGTGGAAACACCATATATTTT. The variable domain in full, with the rest retrieved from reference TRBV11-3 and TRBJ1-3, is EAGVVQSPRYKIIEKKQPVAFWCNPISGHNTLYWYLQNLGQGPELLIRYENEEAVDDSQLPKDRFSAERLKGVDSTLKIQPAELGDSAVYLCASSSLDRVSGNTIYFGEGSWLTVV.

This clone has a single count. This chain connects TRBV9 to TRBJ2-7; possible D gene TRBD2, 7 bases. Trimming pared 2 bases from V and 6 bases from J, leaving 12 bases between. Germline V gives CDR1 SGDLS, CDR2 YYNGEE. The CDR3 is made up of 13 amino acids. The DNA of the CDR3 is TGTGCCAGCAGCGTTCAGGGAGGGGGCGAGCAGTACTTC. Translating gives CASSVQGGGEQYF.

A note on this clone: An end of the junction differs from the germline gene, which may be a read error. V is TRBV29-1 and J is TRBJ1-2; TRBD1 matches 7 bases. Per germline, CDR1 SQVTM and CDR2 ANQGSEA. The CDR3 has 15 amino acids. CDR3 region: CSVEGGAGGENGYPF. CDR3 nucleotide sequence: TGCAGCGTTGAAGGAGGGGCAGGGGGAGAAAATGGCTACCCCTTC.

V is TRBV7-9 and J is TRBJ1-1; the D gene is possibly TRBD1 (6 bases). The CDR3 spans 14 residues. Trimming removed 6 bases from V and 3 bases from J, with 14 bases in between. Germline CDR1 and CDR2: SEHNR and FQNEAQ (reference sequence). The DNA of the CDR3 is TGTGCCAGCAGGATCGCGGGGGCAGACACTGAAGCTTTCTTT. It codes for CASRIAGADTEAFF.